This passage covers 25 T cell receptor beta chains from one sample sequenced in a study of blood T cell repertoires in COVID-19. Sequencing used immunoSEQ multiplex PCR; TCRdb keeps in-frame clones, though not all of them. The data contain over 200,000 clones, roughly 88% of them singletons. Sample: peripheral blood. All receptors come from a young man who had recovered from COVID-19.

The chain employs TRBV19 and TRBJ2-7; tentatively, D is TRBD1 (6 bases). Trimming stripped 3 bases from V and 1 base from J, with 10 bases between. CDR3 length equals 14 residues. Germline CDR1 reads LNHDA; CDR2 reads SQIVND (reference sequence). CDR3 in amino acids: CASSIVQGSYEQYF. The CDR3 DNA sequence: TGTGCCAGTAGTATTGTGCAGGGGTCCTACGAGCAGTACTTC.

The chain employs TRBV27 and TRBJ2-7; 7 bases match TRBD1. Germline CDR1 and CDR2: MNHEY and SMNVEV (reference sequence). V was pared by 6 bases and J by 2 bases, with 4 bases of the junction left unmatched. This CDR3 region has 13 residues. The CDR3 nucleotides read TGTGCCAGCAGCCGACAGGGCCCCTACGAGCAGTACTTC. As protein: CASSRQGPYEQYF.

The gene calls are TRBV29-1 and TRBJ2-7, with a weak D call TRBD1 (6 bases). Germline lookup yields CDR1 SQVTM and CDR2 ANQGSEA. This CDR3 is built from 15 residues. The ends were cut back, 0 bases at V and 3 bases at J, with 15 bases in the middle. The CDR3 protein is CSVEDLKGGYYEQYF. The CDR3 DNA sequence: TGCAGCGTTGAAGATCTTAAAGGGGGATACTACGAGCAGTACTTC.

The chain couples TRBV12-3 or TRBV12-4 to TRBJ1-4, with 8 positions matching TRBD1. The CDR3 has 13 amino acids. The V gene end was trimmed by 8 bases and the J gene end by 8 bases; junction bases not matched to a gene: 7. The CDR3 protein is CASRTGNREKLFF. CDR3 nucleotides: TGTGCCAGCCGGACAGGGAATAGAGAAAAACTGTTTTTT.

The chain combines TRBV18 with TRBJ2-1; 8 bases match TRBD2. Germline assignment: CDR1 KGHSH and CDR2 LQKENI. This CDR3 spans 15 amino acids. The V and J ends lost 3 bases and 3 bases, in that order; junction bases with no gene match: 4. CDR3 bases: TGTGCCAGCTCACCTCGACTAGCGAACTACAATGAGCAGTTCTTC. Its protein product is CASSPRLANYNEQFF.

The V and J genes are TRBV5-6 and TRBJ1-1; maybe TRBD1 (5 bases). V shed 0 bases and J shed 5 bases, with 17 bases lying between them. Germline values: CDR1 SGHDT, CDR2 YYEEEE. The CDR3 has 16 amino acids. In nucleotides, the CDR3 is TGTGCCAGCAGCTTGGCTGGGACTCGGACGTGGACTGAAGCTTTCTTT. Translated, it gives CASSLAGTRTWTEAFF.

The CDR3 region is CASSIGDRGYNTEAFF. Written as DNA, the CDR3 is TGTGCCAGTAGTATAGGGGACAGGGGATATAACACTGAAGCTTTCTTT. V usage is TRBV19 and J usage is TRBJ1-1; TRBD1 agrees at 10 bases. The CDR3 has 16 amino acids. V dropped 1 base and J dropped 2; count of bases not matched to a gene: 4. Per germline, CDR1 LNHDA and CDR2 SQIVND (reference sequence).

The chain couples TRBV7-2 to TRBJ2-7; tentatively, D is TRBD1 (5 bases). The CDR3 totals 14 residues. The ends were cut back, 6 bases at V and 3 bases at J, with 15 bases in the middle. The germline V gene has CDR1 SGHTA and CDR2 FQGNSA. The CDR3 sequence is CASSTPGLNYEQYF. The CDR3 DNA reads TGTGCCAGCAGTACCCCAGGGCTTAACTACGAGCAGTACTTC. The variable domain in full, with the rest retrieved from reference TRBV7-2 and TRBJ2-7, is GAGVSQSPSNKVTEKGKDVELRCDPISGHTALYWYRQSLGQGLEFLIYFQGNSAPDKSGLPSDRFSAERTGGSVSTLTIQRTQQEDSAVYLCASSTPGLNYEQYFGPGTRLTVT.

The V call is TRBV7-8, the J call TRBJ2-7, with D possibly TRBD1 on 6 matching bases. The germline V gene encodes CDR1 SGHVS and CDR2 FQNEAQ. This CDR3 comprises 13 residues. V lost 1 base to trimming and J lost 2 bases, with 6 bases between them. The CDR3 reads CASSLDRAYEQYF. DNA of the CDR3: TGTGCCAGCAGCTTAGACAGGGCCTACGAGCAGTACTTC.

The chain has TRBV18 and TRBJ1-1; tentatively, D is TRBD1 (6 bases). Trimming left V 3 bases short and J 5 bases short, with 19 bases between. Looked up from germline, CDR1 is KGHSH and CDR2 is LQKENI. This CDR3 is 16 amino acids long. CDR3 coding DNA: TGTGCCAGCTCACCGCCGTTTTTGGACAGCCGAACTGAAGCTTTCTTT. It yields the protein CASSPPFLDSRTEAFF. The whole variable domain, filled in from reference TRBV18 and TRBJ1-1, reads NAGVMQNPRHLVRRRGQEARLRCSPMKGHSHVYWYRQLPEEGLKFMVYLQKENIIDESGMPKERFSAEFPKEGPSILRIQQVVRGDSAAYFCASSPPFLDSRTEAFFGQGTRLTVV.

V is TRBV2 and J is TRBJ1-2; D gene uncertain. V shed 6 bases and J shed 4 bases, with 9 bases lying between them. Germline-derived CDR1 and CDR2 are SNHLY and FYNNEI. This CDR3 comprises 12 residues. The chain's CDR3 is CASRESVYGYTF. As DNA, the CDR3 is TGTGCCAGCAGGGAGTCCGTCTATGGCTACACCTTC.

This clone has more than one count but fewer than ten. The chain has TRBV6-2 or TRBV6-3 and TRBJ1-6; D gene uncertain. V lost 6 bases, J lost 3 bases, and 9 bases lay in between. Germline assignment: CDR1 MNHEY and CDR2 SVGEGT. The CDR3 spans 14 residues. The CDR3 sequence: CASSLSRYNSPLHF. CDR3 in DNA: TGTGCCAGCAGCTTATCCCGCTATAATTCACCCCTCCACTTT.

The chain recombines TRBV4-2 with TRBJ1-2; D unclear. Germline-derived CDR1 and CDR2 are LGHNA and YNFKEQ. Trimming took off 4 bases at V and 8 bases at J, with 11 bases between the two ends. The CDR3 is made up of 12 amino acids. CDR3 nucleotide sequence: TGTGCCAGCAGCCCCGGGCCGGGAGGCTACACCTTC. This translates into CASSPGPGGYTF.

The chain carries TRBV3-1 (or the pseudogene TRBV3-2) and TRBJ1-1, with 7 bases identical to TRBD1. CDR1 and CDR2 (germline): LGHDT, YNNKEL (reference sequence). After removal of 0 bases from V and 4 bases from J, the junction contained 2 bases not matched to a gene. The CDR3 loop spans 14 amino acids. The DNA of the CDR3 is TGTGCCAGCAGCCAAGAAGACAGGGCCACTGAAGCTTTCTTT. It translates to CASSQEDRATEAFF.

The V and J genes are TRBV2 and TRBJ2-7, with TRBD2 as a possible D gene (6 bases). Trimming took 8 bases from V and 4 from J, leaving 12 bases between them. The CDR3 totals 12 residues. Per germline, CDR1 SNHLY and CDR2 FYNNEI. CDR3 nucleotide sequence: TGTGCCAGCTTTTCTAGCGATTACGAGCAGTACTTC. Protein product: CASFSSDYEQYF.

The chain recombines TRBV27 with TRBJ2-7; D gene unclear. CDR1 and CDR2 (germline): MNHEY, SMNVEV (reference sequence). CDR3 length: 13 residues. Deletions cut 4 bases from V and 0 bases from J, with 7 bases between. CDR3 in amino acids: CASSSLSSYEQYF. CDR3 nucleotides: TGTGCCAGCAGTTCCCTTAGCTCCTACGAGCAGTACTTC.

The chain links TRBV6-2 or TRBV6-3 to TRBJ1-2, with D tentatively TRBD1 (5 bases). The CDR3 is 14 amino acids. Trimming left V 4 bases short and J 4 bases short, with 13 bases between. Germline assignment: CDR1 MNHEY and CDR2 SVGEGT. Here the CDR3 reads CASSFSRDFYGYTF. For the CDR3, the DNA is TGTGCCAGCAGTTTCTCGCGGGACTTCTATGGCTACACCTTC.

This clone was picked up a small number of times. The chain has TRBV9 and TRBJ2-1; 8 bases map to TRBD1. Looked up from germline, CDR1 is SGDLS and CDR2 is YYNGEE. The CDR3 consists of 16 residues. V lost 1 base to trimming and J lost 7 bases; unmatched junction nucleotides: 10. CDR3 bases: TGTGCCAGCAGCGTAAATGCCGGGACAGGCTGGAATGAGCAGTTCTTC. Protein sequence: CASSVNAGTGWNEQFF. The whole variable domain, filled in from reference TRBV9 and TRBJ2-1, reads DSGVTQTPKHLITATGQRVTLRCSPRSGDLSVYWYQQSLDQGLQFLIQYYNGEERAKGNILERFSAQQFPDLHSELNLSSLELGDSALYFCASSVNAGTGWNEQFFGPGTRLTVL.

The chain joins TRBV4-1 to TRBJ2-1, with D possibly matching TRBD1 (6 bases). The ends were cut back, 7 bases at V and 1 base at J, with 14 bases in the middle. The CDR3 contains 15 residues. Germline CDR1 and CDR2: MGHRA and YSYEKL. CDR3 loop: CASTPIRGSYNEQFF. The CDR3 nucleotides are TGCGCCAGCACCCCAATCAGGGGTTCCTACAATGAGCAGTTCTTC.

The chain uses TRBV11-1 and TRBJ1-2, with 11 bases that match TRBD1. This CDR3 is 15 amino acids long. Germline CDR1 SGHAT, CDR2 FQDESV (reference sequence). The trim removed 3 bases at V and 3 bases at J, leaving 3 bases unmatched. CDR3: CASSLRTGGHYGYTF. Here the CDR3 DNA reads TGTGCCAGCAGCTTGAGGACAGGGGGCCACTATGGCTACACCTTC.

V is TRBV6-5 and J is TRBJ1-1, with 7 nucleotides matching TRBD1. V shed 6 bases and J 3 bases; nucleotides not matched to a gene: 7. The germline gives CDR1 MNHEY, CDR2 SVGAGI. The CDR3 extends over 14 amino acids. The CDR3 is CASSRRDSHTEAFF. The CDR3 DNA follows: TGTGCCAGCAGCCGAAGGGACAGTCACACTGAAGCTTTCTTT.

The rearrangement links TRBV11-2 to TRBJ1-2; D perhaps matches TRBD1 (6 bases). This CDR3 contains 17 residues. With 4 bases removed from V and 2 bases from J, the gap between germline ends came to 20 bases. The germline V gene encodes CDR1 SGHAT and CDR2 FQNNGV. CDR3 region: CASSSLLGGSFNYGYTF. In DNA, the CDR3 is TGTGCCAGCAGCTCTCTCCTTGGGGGCAGCTTCAACTATGGCTACACCTTC.

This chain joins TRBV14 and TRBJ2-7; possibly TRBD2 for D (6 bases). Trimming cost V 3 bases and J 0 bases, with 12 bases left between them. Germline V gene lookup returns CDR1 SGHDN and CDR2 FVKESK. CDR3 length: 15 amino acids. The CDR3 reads CASSQQEGSSYEQYF. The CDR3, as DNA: TGTGCCAGCAGCCAGCAGGAGGGGAGCTCCTACGAGCAGTACTTC.

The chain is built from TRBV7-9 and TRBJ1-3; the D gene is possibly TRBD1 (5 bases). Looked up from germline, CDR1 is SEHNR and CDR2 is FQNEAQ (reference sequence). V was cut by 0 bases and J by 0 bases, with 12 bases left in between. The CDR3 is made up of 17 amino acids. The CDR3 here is CASSLAGFQGSGNTIYF. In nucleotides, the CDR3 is TGTGCCAGCAGCTTAGCTGGGTTCCAGGGCTCTGGAAACACCATATATTTT.

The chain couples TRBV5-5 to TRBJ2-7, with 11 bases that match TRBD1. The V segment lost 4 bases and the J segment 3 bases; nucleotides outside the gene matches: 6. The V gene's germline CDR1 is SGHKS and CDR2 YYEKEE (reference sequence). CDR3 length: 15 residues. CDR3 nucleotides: TGTGCCAGCAGCCTTGGAGGGACAGGGGGCTACGAGCAGTACTTC. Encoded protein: CASSLGGTGGYEQYF.